Included here is one TCR beta chain sequence, with context. The antigen is undetermined. Here immunoSEQ multiplex PCR was the method, and the copy in TCRdb shows in-frame clones only, minus some. The table shows roughly 25,000 clones, with approximately 80% occurring only once. CD4+ T cells from unexposed donors were obtained before the COVID-19 pandemic (2011-2018). After about 10 days of culture, CD4+ T cells were isolated. Unexposed-donor CD4+ T cells were probed with SARS-CoV-2 S/N and four cold-coronavirus spikes, cells permitting. V was shortened by 8 bases and J by 5 bases, with 15 bases between the two germline ends. Germline CDR1 reads LNHDA; CDR2 reads SQIVND (reference sequence). This CDR3 contains 13 residues. This entry comes from a study of CD4 T cells in relation to SARS-CoV-2 and coronaviruses. As for the study in general: Negative control cultures got HIV-1 Nef peptides or no peptide.

The V call is TRBV19, the J call TRBJ1-1; D is perhaps TRBD1 (5 bases). The source of this sequence is a human donor in good health. Sequencing input: CD4+ T cells from PBMCs, cultured in vitro. CDR3 nucleotide sequence: TGTGCCAGTGAACAAAGCGGGGGAACTGAAGCTTTCTTT. It specifies CASEQSGGTEAFF. The whole variable domain, remainder taken from reference TRBV19 and TRBJ1-1, is DGGITQSPKYLFRKEGQNVTLSCEQNLNHDAMYWYRQDPGQGLRLIYYSQIVNDFQKGDIAEGYSVSREKKESFPLTVTSAQKNPTAFYLCASEQSGGTEAFFGQGTRLTVV.